The 12 T cell receptor beta chains presented below share a single source sample, sequenced in a study of blood T cell repertoires in COVID-19. Clones were sequenced by immunoSEQ multiplex PCR, and TCRdb holds only the in-frame ones, with some missing. This sample has 150,000 to 200,000 clones, with nearly 80% found just once. Source material: peripheral blood. Receptor source: a woman in her seventies with acute or convalescent COVID-19.

The V gene is TRBV6-5, the J gene TRBJ2-7; 8 bases match TRBD1. The ends lost 6 bases at V and 4 bases at J; junction bases unmatched: 8. Germline CDR1 reads MNHEY; CDR2 reads SVGAGI. The CDR3 is 14 residues long. The CDR3 region is CASRGDWTGYEQYF. CDR3 nucleotides: TGTGCCAGCAGGGGAGATTGGACAGGGTACGAGCAGTACTTC.

V is TRBV4-1 and J is TRBJ1-1; D not certain. The germline V and J ends were trimmed by 0 bases and 5 bases, with 19 bases remaining between them. This CDR3 has 17 amino acids. CDR1 MGHRA and CDR2 YSYEKL come from the germline V gene. The CDR3 nucleotides read TGCGCCAGCAGCCAAGATGTTAGGGCCCTGGAGCGGACTGAAGCTTTCTTT. Translated, it gives CASSQDVRALERTEAFF.

The V and J genes are TRBV5-1 and TRBJ1-4; 8 bases agree with TRBD1. The V segment lost 4 bases and the J segment 5 bases; nucleotides outside the gene matches: 13. In germline, CDR1 is SGHRS, CDR2 YFSETQ. This CDR3 comprises 17 residues. In DNA form, the CDR3 reads TGCGCCAGCAGCAGAAATTGGGTACAGGGGGGGAATGAAAAACTGTTTTTT. It codes for CASSRNWVQGGNEKLFF.

The chain carries TRBV2 and TRBJ2-7, with a possible D match to TRBD2 (7 bases). Trimming took 7 bases from V and 2 from J, leaving 18 bases between them. The germline gives CDR1 SNHLY, CDR2 FYNNEI. There are 15 residues in the CDR3. The CDR3 nucleotides read TGTGCCAGCAAGGGGGGGAGGGCCGGAGCCTACGAGCAGTACTTC. Translating gives CASKGGRAGAYEQYF. Full variable domain (outside the CDR3, taken from reference TRBV2 and TRBJ2-7): EPEVTQTPSHQVTQMGQEVILRCVPISNHLYFYWYRQILGQKVEFLVSFYNNEISEKSEIFDDQFSVERPDGSNFTLKIRSTKLEDSAMYFCASKGGRAGAYEQYFGPGTRLTVT.

The rearrangement uses TRBV5-1 and TRBJ2-5; 8 bases map to TRBD1. The CDR3 is made up of 14 amino acids. Germline CDR1 reads SGHRS; CDR2 reads YFSETQ. Losses at the gene ends were 7 bases for V and 9 bases for J; bases not matched to a gene: 14. Here the CDR3 DNA reads TGCGCCAGCTACCGACCGGGACAGGCGGGCCCCCAGTACTTC. This gives the protein CASYRPGQAGPQYF. Full variable domain (rest looked up from reference TRBV5-1 and TRBJ2-5): KAGVTQTPRYLIKTRGQQVTLSCSPISGHRSVSWYQQTPGQGLQFLFEYFSETQRNKGNFPGRFSGRQFSNSRSEMNVSTLELGDSALYLCASYRPGQAGPQYFGPGTRLLVL.

Only one count was recorded for this clone. This chain joins TRBV5-4 and TRBJ2-1; TRBD2 aligns across 8 bases. This CDR3 is built from 17 residues. The ends lost 2 bases at V and 3 bases at J; junction bases unmatched: 10. Per germline, CDR1 SGHNT and CDR2 YYREEE (reference sequence). The CDR3: CASSFPFSGGLYNEQFF. The DNA for the CDR3 is TGTGCCAGCAGCTTCCCCTTTTCGGGAGGGCTCTACAATGAGCAGTTCTTC.

This clone has a single count. The chain links TRBV25-1 to TRBJ1-1; D not resolved. Germline assignment: CDR1 MGHDK and CDR2 SYGVNS. Trimming removed 0 bases from V and 5 bases from J, with 7 bases in between. There are 13 residues in the CDR3. The CDR3 is CASSEYGLTEAFF. CDR3 DNA sequence: TGTGCCAGCAGTGAATATGGGCTAACTGAAGCTTTCTTT.

Of note for this clone: Other DNA sequences in this sample translate to the same CDR3. J is TRBJ2-1 and V is TRBV2; D is unclear. The germline V gene encodes CDR1 SNHLY and CDR2 FYNNEI. Trimming stripped 4 bases from V and 7 bases from J, with 5 bases between. The CDR3 has 11 residues. CDR3 protein: CASSGLNEQFF. The DNA of the CDR3 is TGTGCCAGCAGTGGACTGAATGAGCAGTTCTTC.

The chain uses TRBV2 and TRBJ1-4; 7 bases are a match to TRBD1. Trimming at V came to 8 bases and at J to 8 bases, leaving 11 bases not matched to a gene. CDR3 length: 14 residues. Germline lookup yields CDR1 SNHLY and CDR2 FYNNEI. CDR3 DNA: TGTGCCAGCCAACCTACAGGGGTTACAGAAAAACTGTTTTTT. Protein: CASQPTGVTEKLFF. The full variable domain, completed using reference TRBV2 and TRBJ1-4, is EPEVTQTPSHQVTQMGQEVILRCVPISNHLYFYWYRQILGQKVEFLVSFYNNEISEKSEIFDDQFSVERPDGSNFTLKIRSTKLEDSAMYFCASQPTGVTEKLFFGSGTQLSVL.

The V gene is TRBV18, the J gene TRBJ1-1; 7 bases line up with TRBD1. The J segment lost 7 bases and the V segment lost 2 bases, leaving 1 base of the junction unmatched. CDR1 and CDR2 (germline): KGHSH, LQKENI. CDR3 size: 12 residues. CDR3 amino acids: CASSPRDSEAFF. The CDR3 nucleotides are TGTGCCAGCTCACCAAGGGACAGTGAAGCTTTCTTT.

This clone was counted only a few times. The rearrangement uses TRBV19 and TRBJ2-5; D gene uncertain. The ends were cut back, 6 bases at V and 2 bases at J, with 10 bases in the middle. CDR3 length equals 13 residues. The germline CDR1 and CDR2 sequences are LNHDA and SQIVND (reference sequence). The CDR3 spells CASSGALQETQYF. CDR3 coding DNA: TGTGCCAGTAGCGGAGCCCTTCAAGAGACCCAGTACTTC.

J is TRBJ2-7 and V is TRBV12-3 or TRBV12-4, with D perhaps TRBD2 (5 bases). The length of the CDR3 is 13 residues. Trimming pared 3 bases from V and 5 bases from J, leaving 11 bases between. The CDR3 loop is CASSLAEGHEQYF. The CDR3 bases are TGTGCCAGCAGTTTGGCAGAGGGCCACGAGCAGTACTTC.